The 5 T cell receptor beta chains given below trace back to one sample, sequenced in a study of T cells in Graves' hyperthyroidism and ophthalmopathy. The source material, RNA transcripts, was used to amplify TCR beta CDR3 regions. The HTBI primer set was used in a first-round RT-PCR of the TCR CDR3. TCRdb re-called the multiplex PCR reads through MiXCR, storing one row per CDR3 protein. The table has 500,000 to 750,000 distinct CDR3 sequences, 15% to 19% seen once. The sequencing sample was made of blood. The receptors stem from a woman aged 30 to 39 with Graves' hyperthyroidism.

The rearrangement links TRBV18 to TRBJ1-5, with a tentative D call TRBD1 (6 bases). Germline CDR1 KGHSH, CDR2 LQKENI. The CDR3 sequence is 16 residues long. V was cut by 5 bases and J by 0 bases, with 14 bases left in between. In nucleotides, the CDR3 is TGTGCCAGCTCATCAGGGACACCTTATAGCAATCAGCCCCAGCATTTT. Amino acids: CASSSGTPYSNQPQHF.

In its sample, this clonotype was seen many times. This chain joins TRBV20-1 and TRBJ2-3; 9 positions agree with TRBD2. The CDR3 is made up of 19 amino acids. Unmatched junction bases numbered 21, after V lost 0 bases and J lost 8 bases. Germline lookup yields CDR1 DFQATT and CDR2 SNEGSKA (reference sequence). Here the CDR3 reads CSARDSTAGGPMRRRTQYF. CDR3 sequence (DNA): TGCAGTGCTAGAGATTCCACAGCGGGAGGCCCCATGAGAAGGCGTACGCAGTATTTT.

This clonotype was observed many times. The CDR3 nucleotides are TGTGCCAGCAAGACCGGCGGATCTGGCTACACCTTC. Translation gives CASKTGGSGYTF. V and J are TRBV6-1 and TRBJ1-2, with D uncertain. Germline V gene lookup returns CDR1 MNHNS and CDR2 SASEGT. This CDR3 region has 12 residues. V was pared by 7 bases and J by 7 bases, with 13 bases between.

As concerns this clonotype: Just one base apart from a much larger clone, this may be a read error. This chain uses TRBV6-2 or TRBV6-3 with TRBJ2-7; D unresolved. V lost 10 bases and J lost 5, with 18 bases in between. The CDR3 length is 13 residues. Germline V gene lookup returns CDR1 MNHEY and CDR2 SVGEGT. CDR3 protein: CATHDLPLHEQYF. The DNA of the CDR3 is TGTGCCACCCACGACCTCCCCCTCCACGAGCAGTACTTC.

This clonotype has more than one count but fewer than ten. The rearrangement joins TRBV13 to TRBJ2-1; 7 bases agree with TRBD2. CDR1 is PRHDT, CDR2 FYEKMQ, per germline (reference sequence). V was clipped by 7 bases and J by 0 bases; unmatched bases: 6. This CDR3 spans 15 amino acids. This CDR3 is CASIRAGSSYNEQFF. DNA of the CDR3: TGTGCCAGCATTCGAGCGGGGAGCTCCTACAATGAGCAGTTCTTC.